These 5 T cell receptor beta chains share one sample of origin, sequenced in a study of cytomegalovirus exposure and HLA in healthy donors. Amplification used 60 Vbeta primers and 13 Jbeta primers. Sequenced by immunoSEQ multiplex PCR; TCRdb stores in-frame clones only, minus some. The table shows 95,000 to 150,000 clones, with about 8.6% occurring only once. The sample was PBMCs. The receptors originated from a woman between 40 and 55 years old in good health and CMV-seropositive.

The DNA of the CDR3 is TGTGCCAGCAGGGAGACAGGGTCCAATGAGCAGTTCTTC. This translates into CASRETGSNEQFF. This chain uses TRBV6-1 with TRBJ2-1; 7 nucleotides line up with TRBD1. V gave up 6 bases and J gave up 6 bases; unmatched junction bases: 5. Germline CDR1 and CDR2: MNHNS and SASEGT. The CDR3 loop spans 13 amino acids.

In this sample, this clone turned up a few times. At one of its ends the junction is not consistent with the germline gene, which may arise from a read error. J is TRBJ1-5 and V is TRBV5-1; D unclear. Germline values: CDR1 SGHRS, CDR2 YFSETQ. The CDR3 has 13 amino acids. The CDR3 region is CARSLAGNQHQHF. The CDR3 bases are TGCGCCAGAAGCTTGGCGGGAAATCAGCACCAGCATTTT.

This CDR3 is CASSAPDRELGGELFF. The CDR3 DNA is TGTGCCAGCAGCGCCCCTGACAGGGAACTTGGTGGGGAGCTGTTTTTT. This chain links TRBV9 with TRBJ2-2, with 7 bases matching TRBD1. This CDR3 region has 16 residues. CDR1 SGDLS and CDR2 YYNGEE come from the germline V gene. J was trimmed by 8 bases and V by 3 bases; bases with no gene match: 13.

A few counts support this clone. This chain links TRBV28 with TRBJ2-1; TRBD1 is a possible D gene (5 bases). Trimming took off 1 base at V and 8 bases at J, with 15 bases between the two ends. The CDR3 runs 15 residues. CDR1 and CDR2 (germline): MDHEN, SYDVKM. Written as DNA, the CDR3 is TGTGCCAGCAGTTTATCTCGCAGGGTTATCGATGAGCAGTTCTTC. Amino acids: CASSLSRRVIDEQFF.

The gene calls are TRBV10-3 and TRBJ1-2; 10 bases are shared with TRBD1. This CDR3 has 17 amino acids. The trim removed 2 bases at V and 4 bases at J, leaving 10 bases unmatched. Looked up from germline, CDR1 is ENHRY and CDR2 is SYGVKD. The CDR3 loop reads CAISERPGGQGVYGYTF. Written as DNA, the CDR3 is TGTGCCATCAGTGAGAGGCCCGGTGGACAGGGGGTCTATGGCTACACCTTC.